This T cell receptor (beta chain) was retrieved from a study of T cells after posttransplantation cyclophosphamide. Study-level findings and limits: After PTCy, TRB diversity resembled that of CNI/methotrexate controls. Tissue-infiltrating T cells from skin or gut overlapped little with blood T cells.

Sequenced by immunoSEQ multiplex PCR; TCRdb stores in-frame clones only, minus some. Here the sample spans about 10,000 clones, just over 95% being singletons. This clone showed up just once. Its antigen is currently unknown. The sequenced material came from naive CD8+ T cells sorted from PBMCs. The receptor comes from a man over 45 in good health, CMV-negative, and a related stem cell transplant donor.

The DNA of the CDR3 is TGTGCCAGTAGTATATCGGGGGGCTACACTGAAGCTTTCTTT. It yields the protein CASSISGGYTEAFF. V gene TRBV19 combines with J gene TRBJ1-1, with D perhaps TRBD1 (6 bases). V dropped 2 bases and J dropped 3 bases, with 10 bases sitting between them. CDR1 LNHDA and CDR2 SQIVND come from the germline V gene (reference sequence). The CDR3 sequence is 14 residues long.